What follows is one T cell receptor beta chain and its context. Its antigen is still unknown. From the RT-PCR reads, TCRdb called clonotypes with MiXCR, one entry per CDR3 protein. Here the sample spans approximately 530,000 distinct CDR3 sequences, approximately 13% being singletons. Trimming stripped 11 bases from V and 0 bases from J, with 11 bases between. The CDR3 is 13 residues long. CDR1 and CDR2 from the germline V gene are SEHNR and FQNEAQ (reference sequence). This sample is part of a study of response to subunit inactivated influenza vaccine. The study, taken as a whole, reports: Each seasonal flu vaccination may recruit only limited new T cells, authors suggested.

Here the sequenced sample was PBMCs from blood, taken more than 35 days after vaccination. The V and J genes are TRBV7-9 and TRBJ2-1, with D possibly called TRBD1 or TRBD2 (5 bases each). The origin of this receptor is a man aged 50-59 years who received an inactivated influenza vaccine. The DNA for the CDR3 is TGTGCCCCTGGGACCAGCTCCTACAATGAGCAGTTCTTC. Protein: CAPGTSSYNEQFF.